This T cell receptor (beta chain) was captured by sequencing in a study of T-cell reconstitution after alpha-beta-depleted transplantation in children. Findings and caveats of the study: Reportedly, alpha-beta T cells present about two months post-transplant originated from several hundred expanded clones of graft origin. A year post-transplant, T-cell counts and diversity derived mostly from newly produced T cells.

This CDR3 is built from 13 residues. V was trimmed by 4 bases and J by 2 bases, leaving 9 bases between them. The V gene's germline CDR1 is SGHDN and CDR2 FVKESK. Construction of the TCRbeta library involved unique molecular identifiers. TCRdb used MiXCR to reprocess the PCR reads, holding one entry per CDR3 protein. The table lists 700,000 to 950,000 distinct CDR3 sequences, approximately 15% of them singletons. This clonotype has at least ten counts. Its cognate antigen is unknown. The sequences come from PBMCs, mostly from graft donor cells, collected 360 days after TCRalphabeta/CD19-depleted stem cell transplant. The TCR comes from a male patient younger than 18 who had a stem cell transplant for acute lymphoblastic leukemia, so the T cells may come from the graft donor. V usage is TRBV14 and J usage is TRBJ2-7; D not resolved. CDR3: CASSLRPTYEQYF. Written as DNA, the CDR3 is TGTGCCAGCAGCCTACGGCCTACCTACGAGCAGTACTTC.